These 20 T cell receptor beta chains were all obtained from the same sample, sequenced in a study of blood T cell repertoires in COVID-19. Sequenced by immunoSEQ multiplex PCR; TCRdb stores in-frame clones only, minus some. In the table there are around 200,000 clones, less than 90% of which are singletons. Sequenced sample: peripheral blood. Receptors originate from a woman older than 75 with active or convalescent COVID-19.

The genes are TRBV5-1 and TRBJ2-1, with 7 bases matching TRBD1. This CDR3 spans 13 amino acids. The junction had 6 bases not matched to a gene; V was cut back by 4 bases and J by 8 bases. Looked up from germline, CDR1 is SGHRS and CDR2 is YFSETQ. The CDR3 DNA reads TGCGCCAGCAGCCTCACAGGGGTAGATGAGCAGTTCTTC. As protein: CASSLTGVDEQFF. Full variable domain (outside the CDR3, taken from reference TRBV5-1 and TRBJ2-1): KAGVTQTPRYLIKTRGQQVTLSCSPISGHRSVSWYQQTPGQGLQFLFEYFSETQRNKGNFPGRFSGRQFSNSRSEMNVSTLELGDSALYLCASSLTGVDEQFFGPGTRLTVL.

The V and J genes are TRBV6-2 or TRBV6-3 and TRBJ1-2, with TRBD1 as a possible D gene (6 bases). The CDR3 has 13 residues. Germline CDR1 MNHEY, CDR2 SVGEGT. V dropped 8 bases and J dropped 2 bases, with 12 bases sitting between them. CDR3 DNA: TGTGCCAGCGGCCGACAGGTGAACTATGGCTACACCTTC. Its protein is CASGRQVNYGYTF.

J is TRBJ2-5 and V is TRBV7-9; possible D gene TRBD2, 5 bases. The CDR3 length is 14 residues. Trimming took off 2 bases at V and 5 bases at J, with 12 bases between the two ends. Germline loops: CDR1 SEHNR, CDR2 FQNEAQ (reference sequence). This CDR3 reads CASSLFGNPETQYF. The CDR3 bases are TGTGCCAGCAGCTTATTCGGGAATCCGGAGACCCAGTACTTC. Full variable domain (remainder filled in from reference TRBV7-9 and TRBJ2-5): DTGVSQNPRHKITKRGQNVTFRCDPISEHNRLYWYRQTLGQGPEFLTYFQNEAQLEKSRLLSDRFSAERPKGSFSTLEIQRTEQGDSAMYLCASSLFGNPETQYFGPGTRLLVL.

This clone was found a few times. The chain uses TRBV6-5 and TRBJ2-2, with 9 positions matching TRBD2. The CDR3 loop spans 14 amino acids. Germline values: CDR1 MNHEY, CDR2 SVGAGI. V trimming: 6 bases; J trimming: 5 bases; junction bases outside the gene matches: 4. CDR3 residues: CASRSGGYTGELFF. In DNA form, the CDR3 reads TGTGCCAGCAGGAGCGGGGGGTATACCGGGGAGCTGTTTTTT.

This chain connects TRBV18 to TRBJ2-4; 7 bases are a match to TRBD1. V trimming: 1 base; J trimming: 4 bases; junction bases outside the gene matches: 1. The CDR3 has 14 residues. Germline CDR1 and CDR2: KGHSH and LQKENI. Here the CDR3 reads CASSPQGAKNIQYF. CDR3 bases: TGTGCCAGCTCACCACAGGGGGCGAAAAACATTCAGTACTTC.

The chain carries TRBV20-1 and TRBJ2-1, with D perhaps matching TRBD1 (6 bases). V was pared by 3 bases and J by 5 bases, with 17 bases between. Germline CDR1 DFQATT, CDR2 SNEGSKA (reference sequence). This CDR3 spans 15 amino acids. The CDR3 bases are TGCAGTGCTAGTTCCCAGGGGACCAGAGACAATGAGCAGTTCTTC. Translating it yields CSASSQGTRDNEQFF.

The chain is built from TRBV5-4 and TRBJ1-3; unclear D gene. The CDR3 spans 14 residues. CDR1 SGHNT and CDR2 YYREEE come from the germline V gene (reference sequence). V shed 0 bases and J shed 0 bases, with 4 bases lying between them. CDR3 residues: CASSLGSSGNTIYF. The CDR3 DNA sequence: TGTGCCAGCAGCTTGGGCAGCTCTGGAAACACCATATATTTT. Using reference TRBV5-4 and TRBJ1-3 for the parts outside the CDR3, the full variable domain is ETGVTQSPTHLIKTRGQQVTLRCSSQSGHNTVSWYQQALGQGPQFIFQYYREEENGRGNFPPRFSGLQFPNYSSELNVNALELDDSALYLCASSLGSSGNTIYFGEGSWLTVV.

The chain joins TRBV5-1 to TRBJ1-5; TRBD1 might be the D (6 bases). Looked up from germline, CDR1 is SGHRS and CDR2 is YFSETQ. This CDR3 has 15 residues. V was shortened by 3 bases and J by 0 bases, with 10 bases between the two germline ends. The CDR3, as DNA: TGCGCCAGCAGCTATACAGGGAGTAGCAATCAGCCCCAGCATTTT. Amino acids: CASSYTGSSNQPQHF.

The J gene is TRBJ1-2, the V gene TRBV24-1; D perhaps matches TRBD1 (5 bases). CDR1 KGHDR and CDR2 SFDVKD come from the germline V gene. V was trimmed by 5 bases and J by 2 bases, leaving 8 bases between them. This CDR3 has 13 residues. CDR3 sequence (DNA): TGTGCCACCAGTGGGGGCGAAAACTATGGCTACACCTTC. Amino acids: CATSGGENYGYTF.

The chain links TRBV29-1 to TRBJ1-2; 9 bases agree with TRBD1. The J segment lost 5 bases and the V segment lost 2 bases, leaving 9 bases of the junction unmatched. The CDR3 is made up of 15 amino acids. Germline-derived CDR1 and CDR2 are SQVTM and ANQGSEA. This CDR3 reads CSVEMGQGQGYGYTF. The CDR3 DNA reads TGCAGCGTTGAAATGGGACAGGGACAAGGTTATGGCTACACCTTC.

The chain recombines TRBV6-6 with TRBJ2-1; D perhaps matches TRBD1 (6 bases). The V gene's germline CDR1 is MNHNY and CDR2 SVGAGI (reference sequence). Deletions cut 4 bases from V and 8 bases from J, with 15 bases between. The CDR3 is 14 amino acids. The CDR3 loop is CASSSGAGGDEQFF. CDR3 DNA sequence: TGTGCCAGCAGTTCAGGGGCAGGCGGTGATGAGCAGTTCTTC.

This chain joins TRBV10-3 and TRBJ2-7; maybe TRBD2 (6 bases). The CDR3 consists of 12 residues. Germline V gene sequence: CDR1 ENHRY, CDR2 SYGVKD. Trimming shortened V by 0 bases and J by 7 bases, and 7 bases separated the two germline ends. The CDR3 nucleotides are TGTGCCATCAGTGAGTCTAGCGGTGAGCAGTACTTC. It codes for CAISESSGEQYF.

This clone was seen a few times. The rearrangement uses TRBV11-3 and TRBJ2-3; 8 bases map to TRBD1. V trimming: 5 bases; J trimming: 0 bases; junction bases outside the gene matches: 13. Germline V gene lookup returns CDR1 SGHNT and CDR2 YENEEA. This CDR3 region has 18 residues. In nucleotides, the CDR3 is TGTGCCAGCAGCCCGGGACAGGCTCCCCACCTAAGCACAGATACGCAGTATTTT. It codes for CASSPGQAPHLSTDTQYF.

The gene calls are TRBV7-3 and TRBJ2-1, with TRBD2 matching 7 bases. Germline V CDR1 and CDR2: SGHTA, FQGTGA. The CDR3 runs 15 residues. Unmatched junction bases numbered 7, after V lost 5 bases and J lost 3 bases. The CDR3 reads CASSPLAAFYNEQFF. The CDR3 nucleotides are TGTGCCAGCAGCCCCCTAGCGGCCTTCTACAATGAGCAGTTCTTC.

The chain employs TRBV6-5 and TRBJ2-7; 7 nucleotides align to TRBD1. The CDR3 sequence is 13 residues long. The germline V gene has CDR1 MNHEY and CDR2 SVGAGI. V dropped 6 bases and J dropped 0; count of bases not matched to a gene: 2. The CDR3 DNA reads TGTGCCAGCAGAGGGACAGTCTCCTACGAGCAGTACTTC. This sequence encodes CASRGTVSYEQYF.

This chain connects TRBV15 to TRBJ2-7; unclear D gene. The CDR3 sequence is 11 residues long. The V end lost 3 bases, the J end lost 5 bases, and 5 bases lay between the germline ends. Germline loops: CDR1 LNHNV, CDR2 YYDKDF (reference sequence). CDR3 sequence reads: CATSSGDEQYF. The CDR3, as DNA: TGTGCCACCAGCAGTGGAGACGAGCAGTACTTC. Looking up the rest from reference TRBV15 and TRBJ2-7 gives the full variable domain: DAMVIQNPRYQVTQFGKPVTLSCSQTLNHNVMYWYQQKSSQAPKLLFHYYDKDFNNEADTPDNFQSRRPNTSFCFLDIRSPGLGDTAMYLCATSSGDEQYFGPGTRLTVT.

The V call is TRBV5-1, the J call TRBJ2-3; 11 positions match TRBD2. Germline V gene lookup returns CDR1 SGHRS and CDR2 YFSETQ. The V gene end was trimmed by 4 bases and the J gene end by 5 bases; junction bases not matched to a gene: 9. This CDR3 region has 16 residues. The CDR3, as DNA: TGCGCCAGCAGCATGAAACTAGCGGGAGTTGTAGATACGCAGTATTTT. Translation gives CASSMKLAGVVDTQYF.

The rearrangement uses TRBV6-5 and TRBJ2-1; tentative D call: TRBD2 (7 bases). The V gene's germline CDR1 is MNHEY and CDR2 SVGAGI. The V and J ends lost 4 bases and 6 bases respectively, with 16 bases between them. There are 15 residues in the CDR3. This chain's CDR3 is CASSSLRGARNEQFF. The CDR3 DNA reads as TGTGCCAGCAGTTCCCTCCGGGGGGCTCGCAATGAGCAGTTCTTC.

The chain couples TRBV4-3 to TRBJ2-5; 9 bases are shared with TRBD2. CDR3 size: 18 residues. Germline CDR1 reads LGHNA; CDR2 reads YSLEER. The junction had 14 bases not matched to a gene; V was cut back by 1 base and J by 5 bases. The CDR3 is CASSQVGGAGGRMETQYF. As DNA, the CDR3 is TGCGCCAGCAGCCAAGTGGGAGGAGCGGGGGGACGGATGGAGACCCAGTACTTC.

This chain links TRBV5-1 with TRBJ1-5; 8 nucleotides line up with TRBD1. Germline V gene lookup returns CDR1 SGHRS and CDR2 YFSETQ. The CDR3 has 14 amino acids. Trimming cost V 4 bases and J 7 bases; bases outside gene matches: 7. The CDR3: CASSEGQEGQPQHF. In DNA, the CDR3 is TGCGCCAGCAGCGAGGGACAGGAAGGGCAGCCCCAGCATTTT.